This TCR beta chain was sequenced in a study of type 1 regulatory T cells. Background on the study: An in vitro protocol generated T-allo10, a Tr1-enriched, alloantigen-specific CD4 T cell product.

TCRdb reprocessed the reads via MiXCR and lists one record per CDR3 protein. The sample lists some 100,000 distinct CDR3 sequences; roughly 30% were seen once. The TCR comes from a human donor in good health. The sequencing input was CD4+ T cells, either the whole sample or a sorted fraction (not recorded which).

CDR3 sequence: CSVDGSISTEAFF. CDR3 nucleotides: TGCAGCGTTGATGGCTCGATTAGCACTGAAGCTTTCTTT. The chain employs TRBV29-1 and TRBJ1-1, with D uncertain. The germline CDR1 and CDR2 sequences are SQVTM and ANQGSEA. CDR3 length: 13 residues. V was cut by 3 bases and J by 4 bases, with 12 bases left in between.